This T cell receptor beta chain appears in the sequencing data of a study of blood T cells in healthy people across ages. Turning to the study itself: Template switching captured about one barcoded beta molecule per two T cells.

With a J-beta primer mix and a sample-barcoded 5' primer, a second PCR ran 7 to 11 cycles. Carrying 12 random nucleotides, a template-switch adaptor labeled each individual cDNA molecule. TCRdb analysed the 5' RACE reads with MiXCR anew, one entry per CDR3 protein. The table includes about 1.6 million distinct CDR3 sequences, roughly 30% detected once. On this clonotype: The antigen remains unidentified.

Looked up from germline, CDR1 is ENHRY and CDR2 is SYGVKD. With 6 bases removed from V and 4 bases from J, the gap between germline ends came to 17 bases. The CDR3 runs 15 residues. Study-wide findings and caveats: A strong correlation between TCR beta diversity and naive T cell percentage was seen. The study lacked donor CMV status, which possibly confounded expanded clonotype changes.

J is TRBJ2-3 and V is TRBV10-3; the D gene is possibly TRBD2 (6 bases). The sequencing sample was made of blood. This TCR was recovered from a woman younger than 45 in good health. CDR3 region: CAIREGFSSADTQYF. The DNA for the CDR3 is TGTGCCATCAGGGAGGGCTTTTCTAGCGCAGATACGCAGTATTTT.